These 5 T cell receptor beta chains were all obtained from the same sample, sequenced in a study of identical twins. TCRdb used MiXCR to reprocess the 5' RACE reads, holding one entry per CDR3 protein. The sample shows hundreds of thousands of distinct CDR3 sequences, around 24% of them seen only once. The same sample was also used in a study of T cells expressing NK-cell markers.

Sample: CD4+ T cells sorted from blood. These TCRs come from a woman under 30 in good health.

This clonotype was counted a few times. The chain is built from TRBV29-1 and TRBJ1-1; D is unresolved. CDR3 size: 15 residues. V was trimmed by 3 bases and J by 3 bases, leaving 17 bases between them. The germline V gene encodes CDR1 SQVTM and CDR2 ANQGSEA. The CDR3 DNA follows: TGCAGCGTTGAGGGATCGGATTACAGCTACACTGAAGCTTTCTTT. It specifies CSVEGSDYSYTEAFF. The variable domain in full, completed from reference TRBV29-1 and TRBJ1-1, reads SAVISQKPSRDICQRGTSLTIQCQVDSQVTMMFWYRQQPGQSLTLIATANQGSEATYESGFVIDKFPISRPNLTFSTLTVSNMSPEDSSIYLCSVEGSDYSYTEAFFGQGTRLTVV.

The V gene is TRBV7-9, the J gene TRBJ2-1; tentative D call: TRBD1 (6 bases). Germline assignment: CDR1 SEHNR and CDR2 FQNEAQ (reference sequence). CDR3 length: 13 amino acids. V was clipped by 5 bases and J by 3 bases, with 8 bases between them. The CDR3 DNA reads as TGTGCCAGCAGCAGGGGACACTACAATGAGCAGTTCTTC. This codes for CASSRGHYNEQFF.

This clonotype has only a few counts. The chain employs TRBV18 and TRBJ2-2, with D unresolved. Germline V CDR1 and CDR2: KGHSH, LQKENI. CDR3 size: 11 residues. V was trimmed by 5 bases and J by 4 bases, leaving 2 bases between them. The CDR3 reads CASSATGELFF. Here the CDR3 DNA reads TGTGCCAGCTCAGCCACCGGGGAGCTGTTTTTT.

The genes are TRBV10-1 and TRBJ2-3; D remains unclear. The CDR3 is 13 residues long. Trimming cost V 4 bases and J 3 bases, with 8 bases left between them. CDR1 is WNHNN, CDR2 SYGVQD, per germline (reference sequence). The CDR3 spells CASSGTVTDTQYF. The CDR3, as DNA: TGCGCCAGCAGTGGGACGGTAACAGATACGCAGTATTTT.

This clonotype was found a few times. V usage is TRBV10-3 and J usage is TRBJ2-7, with TRBD2 matching over 12 bases. CDR1 ENHRY and CDR2 SYGVKD come from the germline V gene. The V and J ends lost 3 bases and 1 base, in that order; junction bases with no gene match: 1. The CDR3 is 15 amino acids. The CDR3 DNA follows: TGTGCCATCAGTGAAGGACTAGCGGGATCCTACGAGCAGTACTTC. As protein: CAISEGLAGSYEQYF.